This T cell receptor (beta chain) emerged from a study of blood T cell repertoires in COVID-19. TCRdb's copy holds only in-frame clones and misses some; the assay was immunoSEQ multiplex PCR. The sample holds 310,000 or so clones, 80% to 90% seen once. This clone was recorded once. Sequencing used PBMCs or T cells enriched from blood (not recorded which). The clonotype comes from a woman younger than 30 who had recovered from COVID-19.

CDR3 nucleotide sequence: TGTGCCAGCAGCCAGAAGCCGGGAGAGACCCAGTACTTC. Translated: CASSQKPGETQYF. This rearrangement joins TRBV27 to TRBJ2-5, with D uncertain. CDR1 and CDR2 from the germline V gene are MNHEY and SMNVEV (reference sequence). The V and J ends lost 6 bases and 4 bases respectively, with 12 bases between them. The CDR3 runs 13 residues.